These 13 T cell receptor beta chains were all obtained from the same sample, sequenced in a study of CXCR3-negative and CXCR3-positive naive CD8 T cells. Researchers prepared the TRB cDNA libraries using 5' RACE with UMI labels. For each CDR3 protein, TCRdb gives one entry from its re-call of the 5' RACE reads, without DNA. The repertoire shows around 140,000 distinct CDR3 sequences; the top ten hold 0.41%. Overall study findings and caveats: Comparison of naive cells showed more hydrophobic TRB CDR3s in CXCR3-positive than in CXCR3-negative naive cells.

These receptors lack a known antigen. The sample consisted of naive CXCR3+ CD8+ T cells from blood. Subset specified: CD45RO-CCR7+CD27+CD95- naive CD8+ T cells expressing CXCR3 (TNR3+). The origin of the receptors is a human donor in good health. Some clones in this sample may be carry-over from other donors' samples.

The chain employs TRBV3-1 and TRBJ2-7; TCRdb names TRBD2, which stays unverified in the absence of DNA. The V gene's germline CDR1 is LGHDT and CDR2 YNNKEL (reference sequence). This CDR3 has 16 residues. The CDR3 spells CASSQDLTSGLDEQYF.

V is TRBV15 and J is TRBJ2-1. Germline lookup yields CDR1 LNHNV and CDR2 YYDKDF (reference sequence). This CDR3 has 17 residues. The CDR3: CATSRDRTLLSYNEQFF.

The rearrangement links TRBV12-3 or TRBV12-4 to TRBJ1-4; TCRdb's D gene call, TRBD1, goes unchecked for lack of DNA. The CDR3 contains 12 residues. CDR3 sequence: CASGTGDEKLFF.

The rearrangement joins TRBV5-4 to TRBJ2-2. This CDR3 has 12 residues. In germline, CDR1 is SGHNT, CDR2 YYREEE (reference sequence). CDR3 loop: CASSGEVGELFF.

This chain uses TRBV28 with TRBJ2-5; the D gene TCRdb calls, TRBD2, cannot be checked with no DNA. This CDR3 has 14 residues. Germline CDR1 is MDHEN and CDR2 is SYDVKM. CDR3 loop: CARSYEGFQETQYF. Together with reference TRBV28 and TRBJ2-5, the CDR3 gives the full variable domain: DVKVTQSSRYLVKRTGEKVFLECVQDMDHENMFWYRQDPGLGLRLIYFSYDVKMKEKGDIPEGYSVSREKKERFSLILESASTNQTSMYLCARSYEGFQETQYFGPGTRLLVL.

CDR3 sequence: CASSPTRTGQDGYTF. This chain connects TRBV3-1 to TRBJ1-2; TCRdb's D call of TRBD1 is untestable without DNA. CDR3 size: 15 residues. CDR1 and CDR2 (germline): LGHDT, YNNKEL (reference sequence).

The chain recombines TRBV3-1 with TRBJ2-7. The CDR3 is made up of 11 amino acids. Germline V gene lookup returns CDR1 LGHDT and CDR2 YNNKEL (reference sequence). CDR3 sequence reads: CASSRGAEQYF.

This chain uses TRBV7-8 with TRBJ2-3; checking the TCRdb D call of TRBD1 is not possible without DNA. The CDR3 is 18 residues long. The germline gives CDR1 SGHVS, CDR2 FQNEAQ. The CDR3: CASSLALPGTGGMDTQYF. The full variable domain, rest sourced from reference TRBV7-8 and TRBJ2-3, is GAGVSQSPRYKVAKRGQDVALRCDPISGHVSLFWYQQALGQGPEFLTYFQNEAQLDKSGLPSDRFFAERPEGSVSTLKIQRTQQEDSAVYLCASSLALPGTGGMDTQYFGPGTRLTVL.

This chain uses TRBV4-2 with TRBJ2-1; TCRdb names TRBD2, which stays unverified in the absence of DNA. Germline-derived CDR1 and CDR2 are LGHNA and YNFKEQ. The CDR3 runs to 18 residues. The CDR3 here is CASSQGARGTSGYNEQFF.

This chain connects TRBV19 to TRBJ2-7; TCRdb reports TRBD1, a call that lacks DNA to check it against. This CDR3 is built from 13 residues. Germline loops: CDR1 LNHDA, CDR2 SQIVND (reference sequence). The chain's CDR3 is CASRTGPTYEQYF.

V usage is TRBV7-2 and J usage is TRBJ2-5; the TRBD2 assignment by TCRdb is unverifiable without DNA. The CDR3 is made up of 18 amino acids. Germline V gives CDR1 SGHTA, CDR2 FQGNSA. The CDR3 protein is CASSHGTSGRAFQETQYF.

J is TRBJ2-7 and V is TRBV7-9; TCRdb's D gene call, TRBD1, goes unchecked for lack of DNA. Looked up from germline, CDR1 is SEHNR and CDR2 is FQNEAQ (reference sequence). The CDR3 is made up of 18 amino acids. The CDR3 here is CASSSTGGDRVLRREQYF.

The J gene is TRBJ2-7, the V gene TRBV15; absent DNA, TCRdb's TRBD1 call cannot be checked. Germline CDR1 LNHNV, CDR2 YYDKDF (reference sequence). The CDR3 is 15 amino acids. CDR3 in amino acids: CATSREGPGSYEQYF.